This T cell receptor beta chain derives from a study of Graves' ophthalmopathy and Graves' hyperthyroidism. Each hyperthyroidism patient was newly diagnosed, with under 2 months' duration, and aged 18 to 65. The length of the CDR3 is 16 residues. Trimming cost V 8 bases and J 0 bases, with 17 bases left between them. The germline V gene has CDR1 MNHEY and CDR2 SMNVEV (reference sequence). Study results and limitations: Ophthalmopathy cases were distinguished from stable hyperthyroidism by a 13-signature model, reaching 85% to 90% sensitivity and around 80% specificity.

This clonotype was recorded at least ten times. Its antigen is unknown. TCR beta CDR3 amplification used RNA transcripts. RT-PCR was first run with HTBI primers, then multiplex PCR in a second round. TCRdb used MiXCR to reprocess the multiplex PCR reads, holding one entry per CDR3 protein. This table holds 300,000 to 500,000 distinct CDR3 sequences, 15% found once. This chain connects TRBV27 to TRBJ2-4, with a possible D match to TRBD1 (5 bases). The sequencing sample was made of peripheral blood. This receptor was obtained from a young woman with stable Graves' hyperthyroidism. The CDR3 loop reads CASLLRQTKAKNIQYF. CDR3 DNA sequence: TGTGCCAGCCTTCTTCGACAGACAAAAGCCAAAAACATTCAGTACTTC.